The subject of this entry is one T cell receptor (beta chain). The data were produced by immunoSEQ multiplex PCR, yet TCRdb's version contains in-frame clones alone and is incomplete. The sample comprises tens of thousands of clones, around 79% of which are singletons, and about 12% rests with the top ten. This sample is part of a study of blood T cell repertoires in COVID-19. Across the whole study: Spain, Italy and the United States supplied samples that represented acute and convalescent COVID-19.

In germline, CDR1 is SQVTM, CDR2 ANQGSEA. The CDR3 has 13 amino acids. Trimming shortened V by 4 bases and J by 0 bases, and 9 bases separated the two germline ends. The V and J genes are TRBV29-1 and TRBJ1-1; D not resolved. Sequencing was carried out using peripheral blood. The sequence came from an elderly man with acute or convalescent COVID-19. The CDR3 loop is CSVGGWMNTEAFF. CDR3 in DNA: TGCAGCGTTGGAGGATGGATGAACACTGAAGCTTTCTTT.